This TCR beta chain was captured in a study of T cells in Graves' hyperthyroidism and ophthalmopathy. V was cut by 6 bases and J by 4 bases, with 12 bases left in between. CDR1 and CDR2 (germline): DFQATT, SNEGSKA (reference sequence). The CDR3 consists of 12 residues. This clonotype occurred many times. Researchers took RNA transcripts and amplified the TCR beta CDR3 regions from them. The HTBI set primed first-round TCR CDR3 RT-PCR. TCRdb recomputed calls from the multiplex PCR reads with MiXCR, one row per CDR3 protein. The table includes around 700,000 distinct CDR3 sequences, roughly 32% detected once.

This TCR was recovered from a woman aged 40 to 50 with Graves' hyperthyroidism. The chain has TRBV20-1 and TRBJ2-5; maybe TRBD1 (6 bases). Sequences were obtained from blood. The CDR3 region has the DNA TGCAGTGCCTCAAGCAGGGGAGAGACCCAGTACTTC. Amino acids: CSASSRGETQYF.